The 6 T cell receptor beta chains presented below share a single source sample, sequenced in a study of CD8 T cells in Susac syndrome. RNA totalling about 0.45 to 1 ug underwent reverse transcription with random hexamers. TCRdb re-analysed the immunoSEQ multiplex PCR reads in MiXCR, keeping a single row per CDR3 protein. The repertoire consists of about 430,000 distinct CDR3 sequences, with approximately 89% occurring once and the leading ten covering about 0.12%. Sequencing used CD8+ T cells from PBMCs. The receptors shown here come from a human donor with multiple sclerosis.

This rearrangement joins TRBV4-1 to TRBJ2-3; D call uncertain. Germline lookup yields CDR1 MGHRA and CDR2 YSYEKL. CDR3 size: 14 residues. Trimming cost V 4 bases and J 4 bases, with 12 bases left between them. CDR3 DNA: TGCGCCAGCAGCCCCGAGGAGACGGCAGATACGCAGTATTTT. It yields the protein CASSPEETADTQYF.

In its sample, this clonotype was seen a few times. This chain joins TRBV6-1 and TRBJ1-2, with 8 bases identical to TRBD1. The CDR3 has 13 residues. Germline values: CDR1 MNHNS, CDR2 SASEGT. The junction had 0 bases not matched to a gene; V was cut back by 4 bases and J by 2 bases. The CDR3 region is CASSGTGNYGYTF. The CDR3 DNA sequence: TGTGCCAGCAGTGGGACAGGGAACTATGGCTACACCTTC.

About this clonotype: Relative to the germline gene, one junction end is altered; a read error may explain this. V is TRBV5-5 and J is TRBJ1-2; perhaps TRBD1 as D (6 bases). Germline assignment: CDR1 SGHKS and CDR2 YYEKEE (reference sequence). The CDR3 spans 17 residues. In nucleotides, the CDR3 is TGTGCCGGCAGCGTAAGCGGGGGGCGGTTAGCTAATTATGGCTACACCTTC. It translates to CAGSVSGGRLANYGYTF.

The chain carries TRBV15 and TRBJ1-2, with 7 positions matching TRBD1. The CDR3 is 15 amino acids. Germline V gene sequence: CDR1 LNHNV, CDR2 YYDKDF (reference sequence). V shed 0 bases, J shed 4 bases, and the junction held 5 bases outside the gene matches. CDR3 in DNA: TGTGCCACCAGCAGAGAAAAGGGGGCGGCCTATGGCTACACCTTC. Translated: CATSREKGAAYGYTF.

This sequence joins TRBV6-5 and TRBJ2-5; the D call may be TRBD1 or TRBD2 (5 bases each). V was clipped by 5 bases and J by 1 base, with 11 bases between them. The CDR3 contains 14 residues. Germline V lookup: CDR1 MNHEY, CDR2 SVGAGI. The CDR3 bases are TGTGCCAGCAGTCAAGCCGGGACCCAAGAGACCCAGTACTTC. This gives the protein CASSQAGTQETQYF.

In this sample, this clonotype turned up once. The chain recombines TRBV18 with TRBJ2-3; D possibly corresponds to TRBD2 (6 bases). V lost 7 bases and J 2 bases, leaving 10 bases between the germline ends. Germline V gives CDR1 KGHSH, CDR2 LQKENI. The CDR3 length is 13 residues. The CDR3 loop reads CASFGTFTDTQYF. Written as DNA, the CDR3 is TGTGCCAGCTTCGGGACTTTCACAGATACGCAGTATTTT.